This T cell receptor (beta chain) derives from a study of OX40 agonist ivuxolimab in advanced cancers. Looking at the study overall: One patient with hepatocellular carcinoma and two with cutaneous melanoma, three in all, had partial responses.

Libraries were prepared by immunoSEQ multiplex PCR; TCRdb keeps only in-frame clonotypes and omits some of them. The data hold some 19,000 clones, with 83% observed a single time. The sample holds one count of this clone. What it recognizes is unknown. The germline gives CDR1 MNHNS, CDR2 SASEGT. CDR3 length: 14 amino acids. The V and J ends lost 6 bases and 5 bases, in that order; junction bases with no gene match: 9. Study findings and constraints: There was clonal expansion of CD4+ and CD8+ blood T cells by week 6 at 0.1 to 3.0 mg/kg.

This clonotype originated in an adult with an advanced solid tumor such as melanoma, head and neck, liver or kidney cancer. V is TRBV6-1 and J is TRBJ2-5; TRBD1 aligns across 7 bases. The specimen comprised CD4+ or CD8+ T cells sorted from blood, sampled in a trial of the OX40 agonist ivuxolimab. CDR3 amino acids: CASRKFTGDETQYF. The CDR3 DNA is TGTGCCAGCAGGAAGTTTACAGGGGATGAGACCCAGTACTTC.